This T cell receptor (beta chain) came from a study of OX40 agonist ivuxolimab in advanced cancers. Measured with immunoSEQ multiplex PCR; TCRdb has only the in-frame clones, and not every one. The sample lists around 64,000 clones; more than 75% were seen once. Germline V lookup: CDR1 SGHAT, CDR2 FQNNGV. The CDR3 length is 14 residues. The V end was cut by 1 base, the J end by 0 bases, with 5 bases between. The clonotype originates from an adult with an advanced solid tumor such as melanoma, head and neck, liver or kidney cancer. Material: CD4+ or CD8+ T cells sorted from blood, obtained in a trial of the OX40 agonist ivuxolimab. This chain joins TRBV11-2 and TRBJ2-3; D gene ambiguous. The CDR3: CASSLGKSTDTQYF. The CDR3 DNA follows: TGTGCCAGCAGCTTAGGAAAGAGCACAGATACGCAGTATTTT.